This T cell receptor beta chain was documented in a study of cytomegalovirus exposure and HLA in healthy donors. Looked up from germline, CDR1 is SGHDT and CDR2 is YYEEEE. V was clipped by 6 bases and J by 4 bases, with 21 bases between them. This CDR3 has 16 amino acids. It was with 60 Vbeta and 13 Jbeta primers that the PCR ran. Method: immunoSEQ multiplex PCR; TCRdb's copy keeps in-frame clones and lacks some. The sample holds around 58,000 clones. This chain connects TRBV5-6 to TRBJ2-3; D might be TRBD1 (5 bases). The origin of this receptor is a man aged 50 to 60 in good health and CMV-seropositive. Sequenced material: PBMCs. The CDR3 coding sequence is TGTGCCAGCATCCCCCTCGGGCAGGGAAGGCCAGATACGCAGTATTTT. Its translation is CASIPLGQGRPDTQYF.